This is a list of T cell receptor beta chains from one sample in a study of regulatory T cells in long-lasting Graves disease. TCRdb re-derived calls from the multiplex PCR reads in MiXCR, one entry per CDR3 protein. The sample includes a few hundred thousand distinct CDR3 sequences, 15% of them seen just once. The sample was also linked to a second study, of T cells in Graves' hyperthyroidism and ophthalmopathy.

This specimen was peripheral blood mononuclear cells (PBMCs), taken at new diagnosis, from a patient treated with antithyroid drugs. These receptors were collected from a woman aged 40 to 55 with Graves disease. CDR3s include the opening cysteine and the closing phenylalanine or tryptophan. The D gene is left open where the match is weak. Not all rows give a size; the values are once, few, many and, for expanded clones, a class.

clone_size,v_call,j_call,d_call,cdr3_nt,cdr3_aa
once,TRBV28,TRBJ2-3,TRBD2,TGTGCCAGCAGTTTGTTACCGGGACTAGACACAGATACGCAGTATTTT,CASSLLPGLDTDTQYF
.,TRBV7-2,TRBJ2-2,TRBD1,TGTGCCAGCAGCTTAATAGGAGGGACAGGGGGAACCGGGGAGCTGTTTTTT,CASSLIGGTGGTGELFF
many,TRBV30,TRBJ2-2,.,TGTGCCTGGAGTGTACAGGGTTATACCGGGGAGCTGTTTTTT,CAWSVQGYTGELFF
.,TRBV19,TRBJ2-2,TRBD2,TGTGCCAGTAGTACCCCTCGGACTAGCGGGAGGCCCGGGGAGCTGTTTTTT,CASSTPRTSGRPGELFF
few,TRBV7-7,TRBJ2-1,.,TGTGCTAGCAGCCCTCGGGGAGCATCCTACAATGAGCAGTTCTTC,CASSPRGASYNEQFF
many,TRBV9,TRBJ1-2,.,TGTGCCAGCAGCGTAGATGTGGTATTGGATGGCTACACCTTC,CASSVDVVLDGYTF
many,TRBV14,TRBJ2-5,.,TGTGCCAGCAGCCGCCGGGGGATAGGGGAGACCCAGTACTTC,CASSRRGIGETQYF
.,TRBV20-1,TRBJ1-1,TRBD1,TGCAGTGCTACCCCCGGGACAGCCGACACTGAAGCTTTCTTT,CSATPGTADTEAFF
many,TRBV27,TRBJ2-7,TRBD2,TGTGCCAGCGGTGGCGGGAGCTCCTACGAGCAGTACTTC,CASGGGSSYEQYF
few,TRBV28,TRBJ1-5,.,TGTGCCAGCAGATTCGCGAGGGAGCCCCAGCATTTT,CASRFAREPQHF
.,TRBV29-1,TRBJ1-2,.,TGCAGCGTTGAATGGGCTCGGACTGGGGACTATGGCTACACCTTC,CSVEWARTGDYGYTF
many,TRBV28,TRBJ1-1,.,TGTGCCAGCGGAGCAGTCCTGAACACTGAAGCTTTCTTT,CASGAVLNTEAFF
many,TRBV3-1,TRBJ2-1,.,TGTGCCAGCAGCCAATTCTTCTACAATGAGCAGTTCTTC,CASSQFFYNEQFF
many,TRBV7-2,TRBJ2-7,TRBD2,TGTGCCAGCAGCTTAGCCGGGACTAGCGGTTACTACGAGCAGTACTTC,CASSLAGTSGYYEQYF
many,TRBV11-2,TRBJ2-7,.,TGTGCCAGCAGCTTAGTGTCTGAGCAGTACTTC,CASSLVSEQYF
.,TRBV28,TRBJ2-2,TRBD2,TGTGCCAACACTGTCCCCAACTGGCGGGAGATCGGGGAGCTGTTTTTT,CANTVPNWREIGELFF
many,TRBV5-1,TRBJ2-1,TRBD2,TGCGCCAGCCGAGTCCCGGGACTAGGCCATGAGCAGTTCTTC,CASRVPGLGHEQFF
.,TRBV19,TRBJ2-2,.,TGTGCCAGTAGTATTTTGGCATATACGAACACCGGGGAGCTGTTTTTT,CASSILAYTNTGELFF
.,TRBV19,TRBJ1-2,.,TGTGCCAGCAGCCAAGATCTCCCGGGGGCTAGAGCCTTC,CASSQDLPGARAF
many,TRBV12-3/TRBV12-4,TRBJ2-4,.,TGTGCCAGCAGTCCCCCTAATCAGGGGGCCAAAAACATTCAGTACTTC,CASSPPNQGAKNIQYF
many,TRBV28,TRBJ2-4,TRBD2,TGTGCCAGCACTAACAGGGGAAGACTAGCGGGAGCCAAAAACATTCAGTACTTC,CASTNRGRLAGAKNIQYF
many,TRBV20-1,TRBJ2-2,TRBD2,TGCAGTGCGCTAGCGGGCAACACCGGGGAGCTGTTTTTT,CSALAGNTGELFF
once,TRBV18,TRBJ2-7,.,TGTGCCAGCTCCGCGTCCGGGGAGCTGTACTTC,CASSASGELYF
once,TRBV4-3,TRBJ2-7,TRBD2,TGCGCCAGCAGCCAGGGGACCGGACTAGCGGGAAGATACGAGCAGTACTTC,CASSQGTGLAGRYEQYF
many,TRBV11-2,TRBJ2-2,TRBD1,TGTGCCAGCAGCTTAAACAGGGGGCGGGGCGGGGAGCTGTTTTTT,CASSLNRGRGGELFF
few,TRBV11-2,TRBJ2-5,.,TGTGCCAGCAGCTTTTGGCGGGAAGAGACCCAGTACTTC,CASSFWREETQYF